This record concerns one T cell receptor beta chain sequence. As handled by the study authors: Estimates of nucleated cell counts were drawn from the amplification of reference gene primers. Clones were read by immunoSEQ multiplex PCR, and TCRdb kept only the in-frame ones, dropping some. From that table come the V and J calls and clone size; the DNA was used to work out D and trimming. Of 200,000 to 300,000 clones detected, 70% to 85% appear once; the ten largest clones hold approximately 9.4%. Trimming shortened V by 3 bases and J by 2 bases, and 12 bases separated the two germline ends. From germline, CDR1 is SGHTA and CDR2 FQGTGA. The CDR3 is 15 amino acids. This record comes from a study of blood T cell repertoires in COVID-19. Study information: COVID-19 samples collected from the United States, Italy and Spain covered acute and convalescent phases. PBMCs, B-cell-depleted T cells, or T cells provided the cDNA or gDNA that made up the material.

The receptor was isolated from a woman of 80 years or more with acute or convalescent COVID-19. The sequenced material came from peripheral blood. The V and J genes are TRBV7-3 and TRBJ2-3; perhaps TRBD2 as D (6 bases). CDR3 nucleotides: TGTGCCAGCAGCTTGTCGGGACTTCACACAGATACGCAGTATTTT. Translating gives CASSLSGLHTDTQYF.